The 18 T cell receptor beta chains listed next were all sequenced from one sample in a study of sequential checkpoint blockade in melanoma. The data were produced by immunoSEQ multiplex PCR, yet TCRdb's version contains in-frame clones alone and is incomplete. The data show 2,000 or so clones, with 18% seen just once and roughly 9.6% held by the top ten. This sample's treatment: randomized to nivolumab then ipilimumab (arm A) or the reverse (arm B). The specimen comprised tumor tissue (inferred from file names), sampled from a patient given nivolumab and ipilimumab in sequence. These receptors came from a human donor with melanoma.

This clone was observed a few times. The chain joins TRBV6-8 to TRBJ1-1; 9 bases match TRBD1. Per the germline V gene, CDR1 is MNHGY and CDR2 is SAAAGT. There are 14 residues in the CDR3. The J segment lost 3 bases and the V segment lost 9 bases, leaving 8 bases of the junction unmatched. This chain's CDR3 is CASFHRGQYTEAFF. Written as DNA, the CDR3 is TGTGCCAGTTTTCACAGGGGGCAGTACACTGAAGCTTTCTTT.

This clone is medium-sized within its sample. V usage is TRBV11-3 and J usage is TRBJ2-3, with TRBD2 identical over 7 bases. After removal of 3 bases from V and 6 bases from J, the junction contained 6 bases not matched to a gene. Germline V CDR1 and CDR2: SGHNT, YENEEA. This CDR3 comprises 14 residues. CDR3: CASSLWEGRDTQYF. Here the CDR3 DNA reads TGTGCCAGCAGCTTGTGGGAGGGTCGCGATACGCAGTATTTT.

This clone came up a few times. The gene calls are TRBV30 and TRBJ1-1, with D maybe TRBD1 (5 bases). The ends were cut back, 5 bases at V and 0 bases at J, with 16 bases in the middle. The CDR3 loop spans 15 amino acids. Germline CDR1 reads GTSNPN; CDR2 reads SVGIG (reference sequence). The CDR3 sequence: CAWVPPWTLNTEAFF. CDR3 DNA sequence: TGTGCCTGGGTACCCCCCTGGACATTGAACACTGAAGCTTTCTTT.

This clone has more than one count but fewer than ten. The CDR3 region is CASSTRGGSYEQYF. DNA of the CDR3: TGTGCCAGTAGTACCCGGGGGGGCTCCTACGAGCAGTACTTC. The genes are TRBV19 and TRBJ2-7, with 8 bases fitting TRBD2. The germline CDR1 and CDR2 sequences are LNHDA and SQIVND (reference sequence). Trimming cost V 4 bases and J 0 bases; bases outside gene matches: 2. The CDR3 is 14 amino acids. The full variable domain, its missing parts supplied by reference TRBV19 and TRBJ2-7, is DGGITQSPKYLFRKEGQNVTLSCEQNLNHDAMYWYRQDPGQGLRLIYYSQIVNDFQKGDIAEGYSVSREKKESFPLTVTSAQKNPTAFYLCASSTRGGSYEQYFGPGTRLTVT.

J is TRBJ1-5 and V is TRBV23-1, with D tentatively TRBD1 (5 bases). TRBV23-1 is labeled an ORF, and its function is uncertain. CDR3 size: 13 residues. The V end lost 3 bases, the J end lost 7 bases, and 10 bases lay between the germline ends. The CDR3 DNA reads as TGCGCCAGCAGTCATTGGGGGATCCAGCCCCAGCATTTT. This translates into CASSHWGIQPQHF.

By share of the sample, this clone is large. V usage is TRBV29-1 and J usage is TRBJ1-2; D is perhaps TRBD1 (5 bases). V gave up 4 bases and J gave up 4 bases, with 19 bases separating them. Per the germline V gene, CDR1 is SQVTM and CDR2 is ANQGSEA. There are 15 residues in the CDR3. The CDR3 DNA reads as TGCAGCGTTGCCAGGGCAGAGGTTGGGAGCTATGGCTACACCTTC. Translated: CSVARAEVGSYGYTF.

This clone was counted ten times or more. This chain uses TRBV11-3 with TRBJ2-7, with 10 nucleotides matching TRBD1. The CDR3 extends over 17 amino acids. The germline V gene has CDR1 SGHNT and CDR2 YENEEA. The V gene end was trimmed by 4 bases and the J gene end by 7 bases; junction bases not matched to a gene: 16. The CDR3 here is CASSSGTGAGVPREQYF. Here the CDR3 DNA reads TGTGCCAGCAGCTCCGGGACAGGGGCCGGGGTTCCTAGAGAGCAGTACTTC.

The gene calls are TRBV28 and TRBJ2-5, with 10 bases that match TRBD2. Per germline, CDR1 MDHEN and CDR2 SYDVKM. Trimming at V came to 2 bases and at J to 5 bases, leaving 5 bases not matched to a gene. There are 15 residues in the CDR3. CDR3 in DNA: TGTGCCAGCAGTTTAGAGCGGGGGGGGCGGGAGACCCAGTACTTC. This codes for CASSLERGGRETQYF.

CDR3 residues: CASILSGMGADGANVLTF. As DNA, the CDR3 is TGTGCCAGCATCCTTAGTGGAATGGGGGCGGATGGGGCCAACGTCCTGACTTTC. V and J are TRBV6-8 and TRBJ2-6; D is perhaps TRBD1 (6 bases). The CDR3 has 18 residues. Germline V gene lookup returns CDR1 MNHGY and CDR2 SAAAGT. V lost 7 bases and J 3 bases, leaving 22 bases between the germline ends.

This clone is classed as medium-sized. This chain links TRBV9 with TRBJ2-5, with 8 bases lining up with TRBD2. This CDR3 contains 15 residues. V lost 1 base, J lost 1 base, and 3 bases stayed unmatched. The germline V gene has CDR1 SGDLS and CDR2 YYNGEE. In DNA, the CDR3 is TGTGCCAGCAGCGTATCGGGGGGGCTCCAAGAGACCCAGTACTTC. Amino acids: CASSVSGGLQETQYF.

This clone was seen a few times. V is TRBV28 and J is TRBJ1-1; D unresolved. CDR1 MDHEN and CDR2 SYDVKM come from the germline V gene. Trimming removed 3 bases at V and 5 bases at J, with 7 bases between. This CDR3 has 12 residues. The CDR3 DNA follows: TGTGCCAGCAGTTTTGCGAGGACTGAAGCTTTCTTT. This translates into CASSFARTEAFF.

In its sample, this clone ranks as medium-sized. The chain links TRBV11-3 to TRBJ1-5, with D possibly matching TRBD1 (5 bases). This CDR3 has 15 amino acids. The germline CDR1 and CDR2 sequences are SGHNT and YENEEA. V was pared by 6 bases and J by 4 bases, with 16 bases between. CDR3 nucleotide sequence: TGTGCCAGCAGTTGGGACCCGGCGGGGAATCAGCCCCAGCATTTT. As protein: CASSWDPAGNQPQHF.

This clone counts as medium-sized. DNA for the CDR3: TGTGCCAGCAGCTCCTTGGCAGGGTTTGGCAATCAGCCCCAGCATTTT. Its protein product is CASSSLAGFGNQPQHF. This chain links TRBV11-3 with TRBJ1-5, with a weak D call TRBD1 (5 bases). V was shortened by 4 bases and J by 2 bases, with 15 bases between the two germline ends. CDR3 length: 16 amino acids. CDR1 is SGHNT, CDR2 YENEEA, per germline.

The chain joins TRBV6-8 to TRBJ2-3; 7 bases align to TRBD2. This CDR3 comprises 16 residues. Germline lookup yields CDR1 MNHGY and CDR2 SAAAGT. With 5 bases clipped from V and 0 bases from J, the junction kept 8 bases outside the gene matches. The CDR3 sequence is CASSALWGGSTDTQYF. CDR3 sequence (DNA): TGTGCCAGCAGTGCCCTGTGGGGGGGGAGCACAGATACGCAGTATTTT.

The genes are TRBV6-8 and TRBJ1-3; unclear D gene. The CDR3 is made up of 16 amino acids. Germline CDR1 MNHGY, CDR2 SAAAGT. Between the trimmed V and J ends, which lost 8 bases and 1 base, there was a span of 18 bases. For the CDR3, the DNA is TGTGCCAGCTCCCCCCGGGCACGGATATCTGGAAACACCATATATTTT. Protein: CASSPRARISGNTIYF.

This clone is labeled as medium-sized. The gene calls are TRBV9 and TRBJ1-5; the match to TRBD1 covers 12 bases. This CDR3 contains 17 residues. Germline V gene data show CDR1 as SGDLS and CDR2 as YYNGEE. The J segment lost 0 bases and the V segment lost 4 bases, leaving 5 bases of the junction unmatched. In DNA form, the CDR3 reads TGTGCCAGCAGCCAGGGACAGGGGGCATATAGCAATCAGCCCCAGCATTTT. Translation gives CASSQGQGAYSNQPQHF. The full variable domain, rest sourced from reference TRBV9 and TRBJ1-5, is DSGVTQTPKHLITATGQRVTLRCSPRSGDLSVYWYQQSLDQGLQFLIQYYNGEERAKGNILERFSAQQFPDLHSELNLSSLELGDSALYFCASSQGQGAYSNQPQHFGDGTRLSIL.

This chain joins TRBV28 and TRBJ1-2; a possible D gene is TRBD1 (5 bases). Germline V gene lookup returns CDR1 MDHEN and CDR2 SYDVKM. The CDR3 runs 12 residues. V was cut by 1 base and J by 6 bases, with 6 bases left in between. The DNA of the CDR3 is TGTGCCAGCAGTTTATACAGGCATGGCTACACCTTC. Translated: CASSLYRHGYTF.

By sample share, this clone is large. The rearrangement links TRBV11-3 to TRBJ1-6, with 8 positions matching TRBD1. V lost 5 bases, J lost 8 bases, and 5 bases stayed unmatched. CDR3 length equals 14 residues. CDR1 is SGHNT and CDR2 is YENEEA in the germline V gene. The CDR3 DNA is TGTGCCAGCAGCAGGACAGGGAATGATTCACCCCTCCACTTT. Protein sequence: CASSRTGNDSPLHF.